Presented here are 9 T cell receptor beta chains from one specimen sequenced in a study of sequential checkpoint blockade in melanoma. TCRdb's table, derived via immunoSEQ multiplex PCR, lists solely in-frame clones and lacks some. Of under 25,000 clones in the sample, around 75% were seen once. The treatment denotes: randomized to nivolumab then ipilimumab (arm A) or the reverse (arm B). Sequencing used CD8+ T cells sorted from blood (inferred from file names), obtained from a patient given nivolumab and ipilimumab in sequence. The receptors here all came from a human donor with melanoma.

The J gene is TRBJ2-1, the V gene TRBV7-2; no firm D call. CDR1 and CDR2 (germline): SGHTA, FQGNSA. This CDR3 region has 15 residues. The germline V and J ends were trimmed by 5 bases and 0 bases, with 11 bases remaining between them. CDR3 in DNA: TGTGCCAGCAGCCCGGATTGGAGCTCCTACAATGAGCAGTTCTTC. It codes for CASSPDWSSYNEQFF. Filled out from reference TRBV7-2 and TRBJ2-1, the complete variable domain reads GAGVSQSPSNKVTEKGKDVELRCDPISGHTALYWYRQSLGQGLEFLIYFQGNSAPDKSGLPSDRFSAERTGGSVSTLTIQRTQQEDSAVYLCASSPDWSSYNEQFFGPGTRLTVL.

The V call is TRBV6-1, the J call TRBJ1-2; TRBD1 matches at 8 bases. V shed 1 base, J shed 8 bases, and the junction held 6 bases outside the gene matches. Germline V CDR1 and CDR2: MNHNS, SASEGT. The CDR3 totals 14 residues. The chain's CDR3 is CASSEGAGGWGYTF. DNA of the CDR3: TGTGCCAGCAGTGAAGGGGCAGGGGGCTGGGGCTACACCTTC.

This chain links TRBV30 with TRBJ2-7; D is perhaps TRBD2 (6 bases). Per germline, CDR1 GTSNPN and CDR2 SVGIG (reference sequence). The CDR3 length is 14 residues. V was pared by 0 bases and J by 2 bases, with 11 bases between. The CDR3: CAWSVLSGPYEQYF. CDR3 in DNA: TGTGCCTGGAGTGTACTAAGCGGGCCCTACGAGCAGTACTTC.

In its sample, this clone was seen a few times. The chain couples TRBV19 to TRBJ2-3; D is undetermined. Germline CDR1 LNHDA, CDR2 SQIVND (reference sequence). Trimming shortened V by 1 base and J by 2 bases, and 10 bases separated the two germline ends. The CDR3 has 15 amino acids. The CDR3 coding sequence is TGTGCCAGTAGTATAGTTAGGCAGGTCACAGATACGCAGTATTTT. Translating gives CASSIVRQVTDTQYF. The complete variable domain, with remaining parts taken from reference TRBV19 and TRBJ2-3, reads DGGITQSPKYLFRKEGQNVTLSCEQNLNHDAMYWYRQDPGQGLRLIYYSQIVNDFQKGDIAEGYSVSREKKESFPLTVTSAQKNPTAFYLCASSIVRQVTDTQYFGPGTRLTVL.

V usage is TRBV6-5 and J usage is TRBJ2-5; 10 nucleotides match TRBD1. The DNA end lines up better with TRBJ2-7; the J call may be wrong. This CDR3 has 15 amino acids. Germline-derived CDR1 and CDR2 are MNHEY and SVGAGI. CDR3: CASNSDRGLGYEQYF. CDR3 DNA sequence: TGTGCCAGCAATAGCGACAGGGGGCTGGGGTACGAGCAGTACTTC.

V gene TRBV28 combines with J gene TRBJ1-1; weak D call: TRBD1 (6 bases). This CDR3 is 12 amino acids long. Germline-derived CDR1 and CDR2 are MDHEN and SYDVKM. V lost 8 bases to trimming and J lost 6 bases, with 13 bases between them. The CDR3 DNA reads TGTGCCAGCGGGGGAGGGGGACCTGAAGCTTTCTTT. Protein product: CASGGGGPEAFF.

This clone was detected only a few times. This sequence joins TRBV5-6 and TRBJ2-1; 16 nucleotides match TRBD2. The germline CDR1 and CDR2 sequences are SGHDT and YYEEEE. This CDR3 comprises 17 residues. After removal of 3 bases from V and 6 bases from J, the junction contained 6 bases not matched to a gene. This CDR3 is CASSSGTSGGAGNEQFF. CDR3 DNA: TGTGCCAGCAGCTCCGGGACTAGCGGGGGGGCCGGCAATGAGCAGTTCTTC.

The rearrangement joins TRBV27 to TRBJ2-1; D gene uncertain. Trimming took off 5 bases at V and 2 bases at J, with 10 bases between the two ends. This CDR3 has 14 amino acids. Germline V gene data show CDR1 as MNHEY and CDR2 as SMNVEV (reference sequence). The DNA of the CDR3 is TGTGCCAGCAGTCCCGAGGTCCCCTACAATGAGCAGTTCTTC. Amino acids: CASSPEVPYNEQFF.

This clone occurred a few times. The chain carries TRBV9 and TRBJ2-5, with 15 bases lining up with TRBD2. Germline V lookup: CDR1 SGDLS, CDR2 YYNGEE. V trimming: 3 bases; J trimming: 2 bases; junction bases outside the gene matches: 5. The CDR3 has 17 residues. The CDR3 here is CASSGGLAGGRQETQYF. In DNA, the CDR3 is TGTGCCAGCAGCGGGGGACTAGCGGGGGGAAGGCAAGAGACCCAGTACTTC.